This T cell receptor (beta chain) was sequenced for a study of T cells in tuberculosis. Study background: IGRA-negative adolescents, IGRA-positive adolescents with latent tuberculosis and adults with active tuberculosis formed this South African cohort. General observations from the study: Smaller distances to GMM-specific TCRs suggested their expansion in active tuberculosis. Samples were chosen by availability of cryopreserved specimens.

Trimming shortened V by 1 base and J by 4 bases, and 10 bases separated the two germline ends. The CDR3 runs to 13 residues. The germline CDR1 and CDR2 sequences are GTSNPN and SVGIG (reference sequence). Adolescents were screened for latent TB by skin test and IGRA. To note about this clone: Its antigen remains unknown.

Measured with immunoSEQ multiplex PCR; TCRdb has only the in-frame clones, and not every one. The sample lists around 45,000 clones; roughly 94% were seen once. Sequences were obtained from PBMCs. The rearrangement links TRBV30 to TRBJ1-2; no clear D. The TCR originated in a donor aged 10 to 29 with latent tuberculosis or without tuberculosis infection. Some clones in this sample may be carry-over from other donors' samples. The CDR3 sequence is CAWSAHSTYGYTF. CDR3 in DNA: TGTGCCTGGAGTGCTCACAGTACCTATGGCTACACCTTC.